These T cell receptor beta chains were read from a single sample in a study of cytomegalovirus exposure and HLA in healthy donors. Some clones are missing from TCRdb's copy, which holds only in-frame ones; the method was immunoSEQ multiplex PCR. The data contain fewer than 80,000 clones, roughly 80% of them seen just once; the ten biggest clones take up around 25%. Sequenced: PBMCs. The origin of the receptors is a woman between 40 and 55 years old in good health and CMV-seropositive. Both conserved end residues are part of each CDR3. The D gene is left open where the match is weak. Size is omitted from some rows. Given values are once, few, many or a class for expanded clones.

TRBD1,TRBV10-2,-,TRBJ1-5,TGCGCCAGCAGTGAGCTCAGGGGGCGAGGGGATCAGCCCCAGCATTTT,CASSELRGRGDQPQHF
-,TRBV19,few,TRBJ1-1,TGTGCCAGTAGTATGAGAGGGAACACTGAAGCTTTCTTT,CASSMRGNTEAFF
TRBD2,TRBV6-5,-,TRBJ2-7,TGTGCCAGCAGTTACTCGGAGCGGGGGGCAATGTACGAGCAGTACTTC,CASSYSERGAMYEQYF
-,TRBV7-2,-,TRBJ1-1,TGTGCCAGCAGCCCCCTGGGGGGGCTGAACACTGAAGCTTTCTTT,CASSPLGGLNTEAFF
TRBD1,TRBV7-9,-,TRBJ1-2,TGTGCCAGCAGCCTGAATTCCGGGACAGGGGGCAGTGGCTACACCTTC,CASSLNSGTGGSGYTF
TRBD1,TRBV7-9,once,TRBJ1-2,TGTGCCAGCAGCAGAGTCCGGGACAGGGAGAACTATGGCTACACCTTC,CASSRVRDRENYGYTF
TRBD2,TRBV10-3,few,TRBJ2-7,TGTGCCATCAGTGAGAACGGGGGGGAGCAGTACTTC,CAISENGGEQYF
-,TRBV5-1,-,TRBJ1-6,TGCGCCAGCATGGAGAGGCCGGGAGCGAATTCACCCCTCCACTTT,CASMERPGANSPLHF
TRBD2,TRBV6-5,-,TRBJ2-5,TGTGCCAGCGGGGGGGTACAGGCCCAGTACTTC,CASGGVQAQYF
-,TRBV5-4,once,TRBJ1-6,TGTGCCAGCAGCAGGGGGGGCGTTAATTCACCCCTCCACTTT,CASSRGGVNSPLHF
TRBD1,TRBV9,-,TRBJ1-1,TGTGCCAGCAGCCAGCAGGGGGCGAACACTGAAGCTTTCTTT,CASSQQGANTEAFF
-,TRBV7-2,-,TRBJ2-5,TGTGCCAGCAGCTTACGGAGGAGCCGAGCGATACAAGAGACCCAGTACTTC,CASSLRRSRAIQETQYF
-,TRBV6-6,-,TRBJ2-5,TGTGCCACCGAGATCAGGGGCCAAGAGACCCAGTACTTC,CATEIRGQETQYF
-,TRBV10-1,once,TRBJ2-5,TGCGCCAGCAGCGGGGAATCGGGGACCCAGTACTTC,CASSGESGTQYF
TRBD1,TRBV30,-,TRBJ1-1,TGTGCCTGGCGGACAGGGGGCGAGAACACTGAAGCTTTCTTT,CAWRTGGENTEAFF
TRBD2,TRBV5-1,-,TRBJ2-1,TGCGCCAGCAGCTTGGAACTAGCGGGGGGCTACAATGAGCAGTTCTTC,CASSLELAGGYNEQFF
TRBD1,TRBV7-2,-,TRBJ2-7,TGTGCCAGCAGCTCACGGACAGGGTACTACGAGCAGTACTTC,CASSSRTGYYEQYF
-,TRBV7-9,-,TRBJ2-1,TGTGCCAGCAGCTTAGTTTCCGGTGAGCAGTTCTTC,CASSLVSGEQFF
-,TRBV10-3,-,TRBJ2-3,TGTGCCACCACTGGGCAGGATACGCAGTATTTT,CATTGQDTQYF
-,TRBV27,-,TRBJ2-7,TGTGCCAGCAGTTTAGGATCCGGCGGATACGAGCAGTACTTC,CASSLGSGGYEQYF
TRBD1,TRBV27,-,TRBJ1-2,TGTGCCAGCAGTTGGACAGGGGGCCATGGCTACACCTTC,CASSWTGGHGYTF
-,TRBV21-1,-,TRBJ1-5,TGTGCCAGCAGAAAACCCAGGGGTAGGGGTAGAGGGGATCAGCCCCAGCATTTT,CASRKPRGRGRGDQPQHF